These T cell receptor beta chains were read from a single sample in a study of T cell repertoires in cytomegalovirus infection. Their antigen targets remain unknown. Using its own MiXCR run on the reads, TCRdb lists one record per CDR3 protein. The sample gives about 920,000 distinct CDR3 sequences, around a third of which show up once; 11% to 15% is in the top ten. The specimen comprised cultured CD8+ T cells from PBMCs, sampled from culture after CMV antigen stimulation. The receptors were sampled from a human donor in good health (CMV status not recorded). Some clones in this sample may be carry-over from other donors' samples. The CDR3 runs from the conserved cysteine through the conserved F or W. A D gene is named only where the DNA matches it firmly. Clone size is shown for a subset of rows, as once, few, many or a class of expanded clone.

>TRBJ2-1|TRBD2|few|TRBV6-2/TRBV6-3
CASSSGTSGPSYYNEQFF
TGTGCCAGCAGTTCCGGGACTAGCGGTCCGTCCTACTACAATGAGCAGTTCTTC
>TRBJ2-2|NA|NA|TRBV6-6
CASSPLPRTNTGELFF
TGTGCCAGCAGTCCCCTCCCGCGGACGAACACCGGGGAGCTGTTTTTT
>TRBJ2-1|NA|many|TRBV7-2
CASSLVVGDSYNEQFF
TGTGCCAGCAGCTTAGTAGTCGGGGACTCCTACAATGAGCAGTTCTTC
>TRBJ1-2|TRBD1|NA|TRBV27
CASRETGFIYGYTF
TGTGCCAGCAGGGAGACAGGGTTTATCTATGGCTACACCTTC
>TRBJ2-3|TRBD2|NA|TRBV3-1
CASSSRSLAGRTDTQYF
TGTGCCAGCAGCTCCCGAAGTCTAGCGGGGCGCACAGATACGCAGTATTTT
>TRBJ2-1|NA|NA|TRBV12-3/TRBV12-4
CANSMGRIDLHEQFF
TGTGCCAACAGTATGGGACGGATCGACCTCCATGAGCAGTTCTTC
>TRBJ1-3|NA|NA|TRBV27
CASGNSGNTIYF
TGTGCCAGCGGTAACTCTGGAAACACCATATATTTT
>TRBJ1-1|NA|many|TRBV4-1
CASSQGPMNTEAFF
TGCGCCAGCAGCCAGGGGCCCATGAACACTGAAGCTTTCTTT
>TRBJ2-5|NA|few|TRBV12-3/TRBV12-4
CASSRDETQYF
TGTGCCAGCAGCAGAGATGAGACCCAGTACTTC
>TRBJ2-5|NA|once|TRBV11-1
CASSLAVLQETQYF
TGTGCCAGCAGCTTAGCAGTACTACAAGAGACCCAGTACTTC
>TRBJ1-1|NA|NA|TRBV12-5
CASGFSAGHWGNTEAFF
TGTGCTAGTGGTTTCTCAGCGGGGCACTGGGGGAACACTGAAGCTTTCTTT
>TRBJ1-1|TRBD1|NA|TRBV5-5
CASSLERTGSTEAFF
TGTGCCAGCAGCTTGGAACGGACAGGTTCCACTGAAGCTTTCTTT
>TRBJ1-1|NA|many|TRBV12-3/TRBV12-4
CASSPQGKNTEAFF
TGTGCCAGCAGCCCACAGGGAAAGAACACTGAAGCTTTCTTT
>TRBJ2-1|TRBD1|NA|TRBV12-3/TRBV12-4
CASSTRQGSYNEQFF
TGTGCCAGCAGTACAAGACAGGGGAGTTACAATGAGCAGTTCTTC
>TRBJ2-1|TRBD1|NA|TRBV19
CASSIQGASRNEQFF
TGTGCCAGTAGTATACAGGGGGCGAGTCGAAATGAGCAGTTCTTC
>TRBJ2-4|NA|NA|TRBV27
CASTPPTKNIQYF
TGTGCCAGCACCCCCCCCACCAAAAACATTCAGTACTTC
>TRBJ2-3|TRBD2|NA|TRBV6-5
CASSLTSGGAITDTQYF
TGTGCCAGCAGTTTAACTAGCGGGGGGGCAATAACAGATACGCAGTATTTT
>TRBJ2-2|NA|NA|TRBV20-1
CSARDRFGTRDTGELFF
TGCAGTGCTAGAGATCGTTTCGGGACGAGGGACACCGGGGAGCTGTTTTTT